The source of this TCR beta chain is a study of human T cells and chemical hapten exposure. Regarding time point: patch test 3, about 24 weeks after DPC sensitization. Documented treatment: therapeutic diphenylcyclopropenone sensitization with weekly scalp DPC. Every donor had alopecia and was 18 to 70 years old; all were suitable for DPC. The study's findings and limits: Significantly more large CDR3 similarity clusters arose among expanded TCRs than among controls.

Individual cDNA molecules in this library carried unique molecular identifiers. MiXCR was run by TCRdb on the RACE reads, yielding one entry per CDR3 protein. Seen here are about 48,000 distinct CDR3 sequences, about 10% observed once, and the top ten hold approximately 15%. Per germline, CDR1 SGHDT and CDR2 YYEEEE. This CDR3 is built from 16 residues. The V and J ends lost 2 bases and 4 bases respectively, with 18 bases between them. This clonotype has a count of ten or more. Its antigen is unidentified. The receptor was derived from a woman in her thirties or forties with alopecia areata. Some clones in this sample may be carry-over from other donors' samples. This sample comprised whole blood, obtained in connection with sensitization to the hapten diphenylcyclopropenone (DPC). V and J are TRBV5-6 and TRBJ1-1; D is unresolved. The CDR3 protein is CASSFLGVGGGTEAFF. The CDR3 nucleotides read TGTGCCAGCAGCTTTTTGGGAGTAGGAGGTGGCACTGAAGCTTTCTTT. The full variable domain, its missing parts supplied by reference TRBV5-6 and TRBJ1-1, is DAGVTQSPTHLIKTRGQQVTLRCSPKSGHDTVSWYQQALGQGPQFIFQYYEEEERQRGNFPDRFSGHQFPNYSSELNVNALLLGDSALYLCASSFLGVGGGTEAFFGQGTRLTVV.